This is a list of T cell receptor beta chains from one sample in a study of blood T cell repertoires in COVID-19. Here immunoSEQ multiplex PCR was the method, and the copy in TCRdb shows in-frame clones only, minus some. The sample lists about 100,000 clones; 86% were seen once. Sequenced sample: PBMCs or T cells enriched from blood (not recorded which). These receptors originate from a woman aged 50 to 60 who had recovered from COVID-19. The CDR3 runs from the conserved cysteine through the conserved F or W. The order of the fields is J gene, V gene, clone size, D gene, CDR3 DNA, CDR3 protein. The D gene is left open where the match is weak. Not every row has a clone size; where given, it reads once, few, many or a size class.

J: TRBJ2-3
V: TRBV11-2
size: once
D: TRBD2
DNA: TGTGCCAGCCAGACGGGGGGGGCCGGAGATACGCAGTATTTT
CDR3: CASQTGGAGDTQYF

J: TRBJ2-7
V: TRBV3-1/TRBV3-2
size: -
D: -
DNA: TGTGCCAGCAGTCCATCTGGGATAGCGGATTACGAGCAGTACTTC
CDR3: CASSPSGIADYEQYF

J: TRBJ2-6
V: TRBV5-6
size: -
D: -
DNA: TGTGCCAGCAGCTTTTCGGTGTTTATCTCTGGGGCCAACGTCCTGACTTTC
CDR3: CASSFSVFISGANVLTF

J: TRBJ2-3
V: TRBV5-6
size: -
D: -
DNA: TGTGCCAGCAGCTTGGGAATACTCAGGGGCACAGATACGCAGTATTTT
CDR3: CASSLGILRGTDTQYF

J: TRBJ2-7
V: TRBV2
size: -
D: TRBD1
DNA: TGTGCCAGCAGGAAGGACAGGAACTCCTACGAGCAGTACTTC
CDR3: CASRKDRNSYEQYF

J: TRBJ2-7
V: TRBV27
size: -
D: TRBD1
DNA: TGTGCCAGCAGTCGAGAGGGGACAGGGACCCACGAGCAGTACTTC
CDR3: CASSREGTGTHEQYF

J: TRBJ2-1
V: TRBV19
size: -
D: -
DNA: TGTGCCAGTAGTCTCAGACGAGGCTCCTACAATGAGCAGTTCTTC
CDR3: CASSLRRGSYNEQFF

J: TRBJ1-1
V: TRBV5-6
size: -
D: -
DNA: TGTGCCAGCAGCTTGGGGCTGATGAACACTGAAGCTTTCTTT
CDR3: CASSLGLMNTEAFF

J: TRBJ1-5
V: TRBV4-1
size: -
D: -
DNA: TGCGCCAGCAGCCAAGATCTCGGAGGGATCAATCAGCCCCAGCATTTT
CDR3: CASSQDLGGINQPQHF

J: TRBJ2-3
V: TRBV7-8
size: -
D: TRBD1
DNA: TGTGCCAGCAGCTTATACAGGGGGAACACAGATACGCAGTATTTT
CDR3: CASSLYRGNTDTQYF

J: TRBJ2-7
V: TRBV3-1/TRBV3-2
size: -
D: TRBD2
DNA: TGTGCCAGCAGCGCCCGGGGTAGCGGGATCGGCGAGCAGTACTTC
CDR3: CASSARGSGIGEQYF

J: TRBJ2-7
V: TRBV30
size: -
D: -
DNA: TGTGCCTGCAGACACTCCTACGAGCAGTACTTC
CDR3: CACRHSYEQYF

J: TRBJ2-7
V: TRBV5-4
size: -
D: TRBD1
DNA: TGTGCCAGCAGCTTAGGGGCCGGGACAGCAAGCTACGAGCAGTACTTC
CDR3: CASSLGAGTASYEQYF

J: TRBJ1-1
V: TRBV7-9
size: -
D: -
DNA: TGTGCCAGCAGCCCATTCGTGGGAGTGAAAGCTTTCTTT
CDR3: CASSPFVGVKAFF

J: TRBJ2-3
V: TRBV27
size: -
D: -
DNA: TGTGCCAGCAGTTTCTCGGGGGGCCGCACAGATACGCAGTATTTT
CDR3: CASSFSGGRTDTQYF

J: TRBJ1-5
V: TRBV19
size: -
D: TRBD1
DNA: TGTGCCAGTAGTGCGGGACAGTTGGGCAATCAGCCCCAGCATTTT
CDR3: CASSAGQLGNQPQHF

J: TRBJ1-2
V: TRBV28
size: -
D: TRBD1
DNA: TGTGCCAGCAGTTTGGCAGGGGGCTCCGGCTACACCTTC
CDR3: CASSLAGGSGYTF

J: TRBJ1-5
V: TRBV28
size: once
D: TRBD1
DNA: TGTGCCAGCAGTTCCCGTCCCGGGACAGGGGAAGGAAGGCAGCCCCAGCATTTT
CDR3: CASSSRPGTGEGRQPQHF

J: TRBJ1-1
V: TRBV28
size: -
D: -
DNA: TGTGCCAGCAGTTTGGGGGGACTCGGACACGGGTTCACTGAAGCTTTCTTT
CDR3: CASSLGGLGHGFTEAFF

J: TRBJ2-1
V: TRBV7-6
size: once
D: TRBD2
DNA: TGTGCCAGCAGCTTAATAGCGGGGGGGCCTCAGAATGAGCAGTTCTTC
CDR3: CASSLIAGGPQNEQFF

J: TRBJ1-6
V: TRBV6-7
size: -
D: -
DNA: TGTGCCAGCCCAAGAGAAAGTTCACCCCTCCACTTT
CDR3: CASPRESSPLHF

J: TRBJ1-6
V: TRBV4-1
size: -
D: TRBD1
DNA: TGCGCCAGCAGCCCGGACAGGGGGCAGCGGAATTCACCCCTCCACTTT
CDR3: CASSPDRGQRNSPLHF

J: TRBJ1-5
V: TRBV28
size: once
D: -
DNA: TGTGCCAGCAGTCATAGGACAGACGTTAGCAATCAGCCCCAGCATTTT
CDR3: CASSHRTDVSNQPQHF

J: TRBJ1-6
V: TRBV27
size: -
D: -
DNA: TGTGCCAGCAGTTTCTACGAGACAGTTAATTCACCCCTCCACTTT
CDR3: CASSFYETVNSPLHF

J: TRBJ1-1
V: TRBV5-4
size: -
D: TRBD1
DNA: TGTGCCAGCAGCGATTCAGGGGGCGTTACTGAAGCTTTCTTT
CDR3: CASSDSGGVTEAFF

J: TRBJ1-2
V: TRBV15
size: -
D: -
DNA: TGTGCCACCAGCAGAGTAGGGACGATTGGGGGGGGCGTACGAGACGGCTACACCTTC
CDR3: CATSRVGTIGGGVRDGYTF

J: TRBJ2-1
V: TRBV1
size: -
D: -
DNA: TGCACCAGCAGCCAACTTAGAGGACTAGTCAGATTGTACAATGAGCAGTTCTTC
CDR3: CTSSQLRGLVRLYNEQFF

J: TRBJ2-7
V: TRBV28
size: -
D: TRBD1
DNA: TGTGCCAGCAGGGCAGGGACAGGACCCTACGAGCAGTACTTC
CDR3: CASRAGTGPYEQYF

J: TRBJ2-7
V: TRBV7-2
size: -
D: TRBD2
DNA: TGTGCCAGCAGCCGCGCAGCGGGGGGAGTGGAGCAGTACTTC
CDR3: CASSRAAGGVEQYF

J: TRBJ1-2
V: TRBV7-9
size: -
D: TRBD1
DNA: TGTGCCAGCAGCTTAGTCCGGGACAGGGCAGTAGGGTATGGCTACACCTTC
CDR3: CASSLVRDRAVGYGYTF

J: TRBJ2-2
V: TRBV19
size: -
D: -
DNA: TGTGCCAGTAGTGAAGACATTGCTGTCACCGGGGAGCTGTTTTTT
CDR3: CASSEDIAVTGELFF

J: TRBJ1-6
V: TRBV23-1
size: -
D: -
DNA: TGCGCCAGCAGTCAATATACTCGAAACGTTTCACCCCTCCACTTT
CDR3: CASSQYTRNVSPLHF

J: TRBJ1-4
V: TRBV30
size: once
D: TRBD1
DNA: TGTGCCTGGAGTGGAAGGGGGCATACTGAAAAACTGTTTTTT
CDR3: CAWSGRGHTEKLFF

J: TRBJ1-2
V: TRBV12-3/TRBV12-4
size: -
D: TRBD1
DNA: TGTGCCAGCAACGCAGGGGGCTCTGGCTACACCTTC
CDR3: CASNAGGSGYTF

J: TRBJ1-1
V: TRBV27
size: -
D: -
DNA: TGTGCCAGCAGTTTATCTCCCAGGGGGAACACTGAAGCTTTCTTT
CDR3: CASSLSPRGNTEAFF

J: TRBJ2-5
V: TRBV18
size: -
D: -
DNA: TGTGCCAGCTCACCGGACAGCGGAGGACAAGAGACCCAGTACTTC
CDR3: CASSPDSGGQETQYF

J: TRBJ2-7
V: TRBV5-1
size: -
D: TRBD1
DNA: TGCGCCAGCAGCGCGACAGGGGGTGACTACGAGCAGTACTTC
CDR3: CASSATGGDYEQYF

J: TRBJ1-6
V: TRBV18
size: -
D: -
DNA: TGTGCCAGCTCACCCACGGCAGGGGCAGATTCACCCCTCCACTTT
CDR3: CASSPTAGADSPLHF

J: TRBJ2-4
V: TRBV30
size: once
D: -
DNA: TGTGCCTGGAGTTCGGAGGTCAAAAACATTCAGTACTTC
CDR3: CAWSSEVKNIQYF

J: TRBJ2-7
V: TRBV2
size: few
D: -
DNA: TGTGCCAGCAGTGAGGGGGTTCGTCGGGGGTACGAGCAGTACTTC
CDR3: CASSEGVRRGYEQYF

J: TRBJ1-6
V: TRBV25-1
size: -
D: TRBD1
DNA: TGTGCCAGCAGTGCGGCCACAGGGGATGGTTCACCCCTCCACTTT
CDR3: CASSAATGDGSPLHF

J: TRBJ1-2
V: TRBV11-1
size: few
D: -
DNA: TGTGCCAGCAGTACAGGAGAAGCCGCAAACTATGGCTACACCTTC
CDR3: CASSTGEAANYGYTF

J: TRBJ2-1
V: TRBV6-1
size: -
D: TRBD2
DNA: TGTGCCAGCAGTGACCCGGGGTGGGGTGTCGGGGAGGGAGGTGAGCAGTTCTTC
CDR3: CASSDPGWGVGEGGEQFF

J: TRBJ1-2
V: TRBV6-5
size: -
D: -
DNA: TGTGCCAGCAGCTTGGACAGCTACTATGGCTACACCTTC
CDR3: CASSLDSYYGYTF

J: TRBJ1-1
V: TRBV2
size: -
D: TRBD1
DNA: TGTGCCAGCAGTGAAGAGACAGGGGGCCGCACTGAAGCTTTCTTT
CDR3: CASSEETGGRTEAFF

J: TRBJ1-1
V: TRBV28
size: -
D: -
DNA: TGTGCCGGGGGGGGGCAGAACACTGAAGCTTTCTTT
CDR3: CAGGGQNTEAFF

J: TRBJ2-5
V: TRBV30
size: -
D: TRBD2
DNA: TGTGCCTTTGAAGCGGGAAGGGAGACCCAGTACTTC
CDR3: CAFEAGRETQYF

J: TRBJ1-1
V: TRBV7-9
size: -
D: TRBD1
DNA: TGTGCCAGCAGCTTAAGGGGACTGGACAGGGGCAACACTGAAGCTTTCTTT
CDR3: CASSLRGLDRGNTEAFF

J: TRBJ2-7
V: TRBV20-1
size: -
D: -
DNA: TGCAGTGCTAGTTTTAGGGGCATCTCCTACGAGCAGTACTTC
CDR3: CSASFRGISYEQYF

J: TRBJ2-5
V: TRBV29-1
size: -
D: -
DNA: TGCAGCGTTGCCGGGTCTTACCAAGAGACCCAGTACTTC
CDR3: CSVAGSYQETQYF

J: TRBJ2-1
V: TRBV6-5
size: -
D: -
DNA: TGTGCCAGCAGACCCACAGACCCGTACAATGAGCAGTTCTTC
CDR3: CASRPTDPYNEQFF

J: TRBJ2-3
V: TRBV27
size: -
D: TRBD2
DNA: TGTGCCAGCAGGGTAGCGGGAGCGGTGTCAGATACGCAGTATTTT
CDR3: CASRVAGAVSDTQYF

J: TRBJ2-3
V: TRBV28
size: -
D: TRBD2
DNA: TGTGCCAGCAGTCCACTAGGGGCTAGCGGGGGGTCCACAGATACGCAGTATTTT
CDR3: CASSPLGASGGSTDTQYF

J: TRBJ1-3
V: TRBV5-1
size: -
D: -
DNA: TGCGCCAGCAGCTTGGGACAGTTGGGGGGAAACACCATATATTTT
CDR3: CASSLGQLGGNTIYF

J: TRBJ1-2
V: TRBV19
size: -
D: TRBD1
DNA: TGTGCCAGTAGTCAACGACAGGGCTCCTATGGCTACACCTTC
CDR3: CASSQRQGSYGYTF

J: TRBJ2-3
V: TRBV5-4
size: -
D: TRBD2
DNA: TGTGCCAGCAGCTCGAGACTAGCGGAGGATACGCAGTATTTT
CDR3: CASSSRLAEDTQYF

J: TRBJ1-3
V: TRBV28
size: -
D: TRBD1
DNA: TGTGCCAGCAGGTACAGGGGGTCCTCTGGAAACACCATATATTTT
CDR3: CASRYRGSSGNTIYF

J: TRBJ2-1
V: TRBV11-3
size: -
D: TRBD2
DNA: TGTGCCAGCAGCTTAGAGGTTGAGGCTAGCGGTTATTATAGCTCCTACAATGAGCAGTTCTTC
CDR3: CASSLEVEASGYYSSYNEQFF

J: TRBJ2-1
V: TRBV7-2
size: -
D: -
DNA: TGTGCCAGCAGCTTAGGGCTTGCAGGGAACAATGAGCAGTTCTTC
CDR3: CASSLGLAGNNEQFF

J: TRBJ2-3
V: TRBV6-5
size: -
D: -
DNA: TGTGCCAGCAGTCGGAGCACAGATACGCAGTATTTT
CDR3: CASSRSTDTQYF